A selection of T cell receptor beta chains follows, all from one sample in a study of identical twins. TCRdb independently ran MiXCR on the 5' RACE reads; one entry per CDR3 protein. The table shows 250,000 to 350,000 distinct CDR3 sequences, with roughly 8.6% occurring only once. This sample also appeared in a second study, on yellow fever vaccine responses in identical twins.

Sequenced sample: CD8+ T cells sorted from blood. These receptor sequences come from a woman under 30 in good health. Both conserved end residues are part of each CDR3. D genes are given only for firm matches. Rows may omit the clone size; those that give it use once, few, many or a size class.

v_call: TRBV27
j_call: TRBJ2-2
clone_size: .
d_call: .
cdr3_nt: TGTGCCAGCAGTTTCATGAGCGCCGGGGAGCTGTTTTTT
cdr3_aa: CASSFMSAGELFF

v_call: TRBV5-1
j_call: TRBJ2-7
clone_size: .
d_call: .
cdr3_nt: TGCGCCAGCAGCTCGGACACCAATCACTACGAGCAGTACTTC
cdr3_aa: CASSSDTNHYEQYF

v_call: TRBV29-1
j_call: TRBJ2-1
clone_size: many
d_call: .
cdr3_nt: TGCAGCGCCGGTCCCGGACCCAATGAGCAGTTCTTC
cdr3_aa: CSAGPGPNEQFF

v_call: TRBV7-9
j_call: TRBJ2-3
clone_size: few
d_call: .
cdr3_nt: TGTGCCAGCAGCCCAGGTTGGGAGGATACGCAGTATTTT
cdr3_aa: CASSPGWEDTQYF

v_call: TRBV6-5
j_call: TRBJ1-2
clone_size: many
d_call: .
cdr3_nt: TGTGCCAGCAGTCAGAGCGGGAATGGCTACACCTTC
cdr3_aa: CASSQSGNGYTF

v_call: TRBV10-3
j_call: TRBJ1-2
clone_size: .
d_call: TRBD1
cdr3_nt: TGTGCCATCAGTGAAGAAGACAGGGGGGGTGATGGCTACACCTTC
cdr3_aa: CAISEEDRGGDGYTF

v_call: TRBV20-1
j_call: TRBJ2-7
clone_size: .
d_call: .
cdr3_nt: TGCAGTGCTAGAGTTTACCAGGGGGGCTCCTACGAGCAGTACTTC
cdr3_aa: CSARVYQGGSYEQYF

v_call: TRBV12-2
j_call: TRBJ2-2
clone_size: .
d_call: .
cdr3_nt: .
cdr3_aa: CASRRTSGRAGSCFF

v_call: TRBV12-3/TRBV12-4
j_call: TRBJ2-5
clone_size: many
d_call: .
cdr3_nt: TGTGCCAGCAGTCAAACAGTTTCACCGTACCAAGAGACCCAGTACTTC
cdr3_aa: CASSQTVSPYQETQYF

v_call: TRBV7-2
j_call: TRBJ1-2
clone_size: .
d_call: TRBD1
cdr3_nt: TGTGCCAGCAGCTTAGCCCTGCGGACAGGGGGCAACTATGGCTACACCTTC
cdr3_aa: CASSLALRTGGNYGYTF

v_call: TRBV6-2/TRBV6-3
j_call: TRBJ2-1
clone_size: .
d_call: .
cdr3_nt: TGTGCCAGCAGTTACCTGACTAGTTTCAATGAGCAGTTCTTC
cdr3_aa: CASSYLTSFNEQFF

v_call: TRBV6-6
j_call: TRBJ2-3
clone_size: .
d_call: .
cdr3_nt: TGTGCCAGCAATGCGGGGAGCACAGATACGCAGTATTTT
cdr3_aa: CASNAGSTDTQYF

v_call: TRBV11-2
j_call: TRBJ2-3
clone_size: .
d_call: .
cdr3_nt: TGTGCCAGCACCCGACAGGCGGGGTACACAGATACGCAGTATTTT
cdr3_aa: CASTRQAGYTDTQYF

v_call: TRBV5-1
j_call: TRBJ2-1
clone_size: .
d_call: TRBD2
cdr3_nt: TGCGCCAGCAGCTTCCCAGACGGACTAGCGGGTTTGAGGGGTGAGCAGTTCTTC
cdr3_aa: CASSFPDGLAGLRGEQFF

v_call: TRBV27
j_call: TRBJ2-3
clone_size: .
d_call: .
cdr3_nt: TGTGCCAGCGGATCCGAGGTTGCAGATACGCAGTATTTT
cdr3_aa: CASGSEVADTQYF

v_call: TRBV9
j_call: TRBJ2-7
clone_size: many
d_call: .
cdr3_nt: TGTGCCAGCAGCGTTGGCTGGGGGGACGAGCAGTACTTC
cdr3_aa: CASSVGWGDEQYF

v_call: TRBV15
j_call: TRBJ2-1
clone_size: many
d_call: .
cdr3_nt: TGTGCCACCAGCAACGGGATAGATGAGCAGTTCTTC
cdr3_aa: CATSNGIDEQFF

v_call: TRBV19
j_call: TRBJ2-7
clone_size: .
d_call: TRBD2
cdr3_nt: TGTGCCAGTAGTGACTTTCGAGCGGGATCCTACGAGCAGTACTTC
cdr3_aa: CASSDFRAGSYEQYF

v_call: TRBV7-6
j_call: TRBJ2-7
clone_size: many
d_call: TRBD2
cdr3_nt: TGTGCCAGCAGCATGGGACTAGCGTCGGAGCAGTACTTC
cdr3_aa: CASSMGLASEQYF

v_call: TRBV7-8
j_call: TRBJ2-7
clone_size: few
d_call: .
cdr3_nt: TGTGCCAGCAGCGTAATCCCGAGGCCTTACGAGCAGTACTTC
cdr3_aa: CASSVIPRPYEQYF

v_call: TRBV7-9
j_call: TRBJ1-1
clone_size: many
d_call: .
cdr3_nt: TGTGCCAGCAGTTCCGGGCTGAACACTGAAGCTTTCTTT
cdr3_aa: CASSSGLNTEAFF

v_call: TRBV11-1
j_call: TRBJ2-4
clone_size: .
d_call: .
cdr3_nt: TGTGCCAGCAGCTTCCCCCCGGGTCCTACCATGGCCAAAAACATTCAGTACTTC
cdr3_aa: CASSFPPGPTMAKNIQYF

v_call: TRBV12-3/TRBV12-4
j_call: TRBJ2-7
clone_size: few
d_call: .
cdr3_nt: TGTGCCAGCAGCCCAACCGGACGAAACGAGCAGTACTTC
cdr3_aa: CASSPTGRNEQYF

v_call: TRBV5-1
j_call: TRBJ2-5
clone_size: .
d_call: .
cdr3_nt: TGCGCCAGCAGCTCCTCGACAACACCCGGATACCCGGGAGCCCCGAGAGAGACCCAGTACTTC
cdr3_aa: CASSSSTTPGYPGAPRETQYF

v_call: TRBV3-1
j_call: TRBJ2-1
clone_size: many
d_call: TRBD2
cdr3_nt: TGTGCCAGCAGCCCCACCGGGACTAGCGCATACAATGAGCAGTTCTTC
cdr3_aa: CASSPTGTSAYNEQFF

v_call: TRBV3-1
j_call: TRBJ1-3
clone_size: .
d_call: TRBD1
cdr3_nt: TGTGCCAGCAGTCCAAAACCAAGGACAGGGGGCGCCGGAAACACCATATATTTT
cdr3_aa: CASSPKPRTGGAGNTIYF

v_call: TRBV30
j_call: TRBJ2-1
clone_size: .
d_call: .
cdr3_nt: TGTGCCTGGAGTCACACATGGAGCTCCTACAATGAGCAGTTCTTC
cdr3_aa: CAWSHTWSSYNEQFF

v_call: TRBV24-1
j_call: TRBJ2-5
clone_size: few
d_call: TRBD1
cdr3_nt: TGTGCCACCAGTGATCCCTTATTCAGGACAGGGCAAGAGACCCAGTACTTC
cdr3_aa: CATSDPLFRTGQETQYF

v_call: TRBV5-1
j_call: TRBJ2-7
clone_size: few
d_call: TRBD1
cdr3_nt: TGCGCCAGCAGCTGGCAAAACCAAGGGGGCCACGAGCAGTACTTC
cdr3_aa: CASSWQNQGGHEQYF

v_call: TRBV7-9
j_call: TRBJ2-7
clone_size: many
d_call: TRBD1
cdr3_nt: TGTGCCAGCAGCCACCCGGACAGGTCCCCTTACGAGCAGTACTTC
cdr3_aa: CASSHPDRSPYEQYF

v_call: TRBV12-3/TRBV12-4
j_call: TRBJ2-1
clone_size: many
d_call: TRBD1
cdr3_nt: TGTGCCAGCAATGAAATAGGCAGGGGGCGTGTTGAGCAGTTCTTC
cdr3_aa: CASNEIGRGRVEQFF

v_call: TRBV4-3
j_call: TRBJ2-6
clone_size: few
d_call: .
cdr3_nt: TGCGCCAGCAGCCAAGATCATGGCTCTGGGGCCAACGTCCTGACTTTC
cdr3_aa: CASSQDHGSGANVLTF

v_call: TRBV27
j_call: TRBJ2-6
clone_size: .
d_call: .
cdr3_nt: TGTGCCAGCAGTTTAACTCTGGTGGGATACTCTGGGGCCAACGTCCTGACTTTC
cdr3_aa: CASSLTLVGYSGANVLTF

v_call: TRBV6-1
j_call: TRBJ1-2
clone_size: .
d_call: .
cdr3_nt: TGTGCCAGCAGTCCCCGGTTGGGAAGCTATGGCTACACCTTC
cdr3_aa: CASSPRLGSYGYTF

v_call: TRBV11-2
j_call: TRBJ2-3
clone_size: few
d_call: .
cdr3_nt: TGTGCCAGCAGCACCCCGACAGACTCAAGCACAGATACGCAGTATTTT
cdr3_aa: CASSTPTDSSTDTQYF

v_call: TRBV12-3/TRBV12-4
j_call: TRBJ2-7
clone_size: many
d_call: TRBD1
cdr3_nt: TGTGCCAGCAGTTTAAGACAGGGTGACGAGCAGTACTTC
cdr3_aa: CASSLRQGDEQYF

v_call: TRBV12-3/TRBV12-4
j_call: TRBJ2-3
clone_size: many
d_call: TRBD1
cdr3_nt: TGTGCCAGCAGCCGACAGGGGGGCGCAGATACGCAGTATTTT
cdr3_aa: CASSRQGGADTQYF

v_call: TRBV7-9
j_call: TRBJ1-4
clone_size: .
d_call: .
cdr3_nt: TGTGCCAGCAGCCCCGGGACTAATGAAAAACTGTTTTTT
cdr3_aa: CASSPGTNEKLFF

v_call: TRBV11-2
j_call: TRBJ2-3
clone_size: .
d_call: .
cdr3_nt: TGTGCCAGCAGCCCTAAACCGGGAAGCACAGATACGCAGTATTTT
cdr3_aa: CASSPKPGSTDTQYF

v_call: TRBV2
j_call: TRBJ2-5
clone_size: many
d_call: TRBD1
cdr3_nt: TGTGCCAGCAGTGAAACAGGGGGCGTGAGGGAGACCCAGTACTTC
cdr3_aa: CASSETGGVRETQYF

v_call: TRBV9
j_call: TRBJ2-7
clone_size: few
d_call: TRBD2
cdr3_nt: TGTGCCAGCAGCGCACGAGCGGGGGCCTCCTACGAGCAGTACTTC
cdr3_aa: CASSARAGASYEQYF

v_call: TRBV7-9
j_call: TRBJ2-5
clone_size: .
d_call: .
cdr3_nt: TGTGCCAGCAGCTTAGACGGAGAACAAGAGACCCAGTACTTC
cdr3_aa: CASSLDGEQETQYF

v_call: TRBV25-1
j_call: TRBJ2-2
clone_size: .
d_call: TRBD2
cdr3_nt: TGTGCCAGCCGGACTAGCGCTAACACCGGGGAGCTGTTTTTT
cdr3_aa: CASRTSANTGELFF

v_call: TRBV2
j_call: TRBJ2-4
clone_size: few
d_call: .
cdr3_nt: TGTGCCAGCAGCCCCGTGGAAGACAAAAACATTCAGTACTTC
cdr3_aa: CASSPVEDKNIQYF

v_call: TRBV30
j_call: TRBJ2-3
clone_size: few
d_call: .
cdr3_nt: TGTGCCTGGACACTGGGTGCAGGGGGCACAGATACGCAGTATTTT
cdr3_aa: CAWTLGAGGTDTQYF

v_call: TRBV19
j_call: TRBJ2-3
clone_size: few
d_call: TRBD2
cdr3_nt: TGTGCCAGTAGTATCCGACTAGCGGGAGATCGAGATACGCAGTATTTT
cdr3_aa: CASSIRLAGDRDTQYF

v_call: TRBV4-3
j_call: TRBJ2-2
clone_size: many
d_call: .
cdr3_nt: TGCGCCAGCAGCCAAGATCTCGGGAACACCGGGGAGCTGTTTTTT
cdr3_aa: CASSQDLGNTGELFF

v_call: TRBV29-1
j_call: TRBJ2-6
clone_size: .
d_call: .
cdr3_nt: TGCAGCGTGGGGGATTTTAGCTCTGGGGCCAACGTCCTGACTTTC
cdr3_aa: CSVGDFSSGANVLTF